This TCR beta chain is drawn from a study of tumor-infiltrating lymphocytes in primary liver carcinoma. Study at large: Lesions, classed as T1-T3 N0M0, spanned about 4 to 11 cm across.

Broader study findings: Tumor samples exhibited a significantly greater top-250-clone fraction than blood samples (p = 0.039).

Bulk tissue was left unsorted, and RNA and DNA were co-extracted from about 19-30 mg of it. All patients had surgically resected primary liver carcinoma. The patients, who had chronic HBV infection, were treatment-naive (untreated). This clonotype was seen just once. Its antigen is not known. One end of the junction is discordant with germline, which a read error may explain. This CDR3 has 14 amino acids. CDR1 and CDR2 (germline): SQVTM, ANQGSEA. With around 490 ng total RNA as template and a constant-region primer, TCR beta cDNA was made. Libraries covering TCR beta were generated through three nested multiplex PCR rounds (using a slightly modified ARM-PCR). Each of the first two PCR rounds ran roughly 9 cycles with TRBV1-TRBV30 forward and C-beta reverse primers. A single record per CDR3 protein comes from TCRdb applying MiXCR to the multiplex PCR reads. The sample has 90,000 to 150,000 distinct CDR3 sequences, nearly 70% seen once; the top ten hold more than 8%.

Input material: tumor-adjacent normal liver tissue. The rearrangement joins TRBV29-1 to TRBJ2-1; D perhaps matches TRBD1 (6 bases). The clonotype comes from a woman aged 60-75 years with primary liver carcinoma and hepatitis B virus infection. This chain's CDR3 is CSVETVTGVNEQFF. CDR3 coding DNA: TGCAGTGTTGAAACCGTGACAGGCGTCAATGAGCAGTTCTTC.